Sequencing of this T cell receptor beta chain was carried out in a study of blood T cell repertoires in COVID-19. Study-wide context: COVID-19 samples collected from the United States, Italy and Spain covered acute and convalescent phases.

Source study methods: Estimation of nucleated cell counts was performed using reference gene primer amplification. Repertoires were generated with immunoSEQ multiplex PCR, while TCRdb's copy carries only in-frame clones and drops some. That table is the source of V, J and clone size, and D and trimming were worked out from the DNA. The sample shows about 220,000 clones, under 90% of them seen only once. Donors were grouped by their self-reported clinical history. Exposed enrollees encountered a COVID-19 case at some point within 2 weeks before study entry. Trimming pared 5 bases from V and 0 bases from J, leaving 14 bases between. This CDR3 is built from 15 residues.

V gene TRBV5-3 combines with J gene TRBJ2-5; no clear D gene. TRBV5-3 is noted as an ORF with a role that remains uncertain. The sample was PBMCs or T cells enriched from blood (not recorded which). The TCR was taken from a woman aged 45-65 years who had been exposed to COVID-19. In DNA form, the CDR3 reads TGTGCCAGAAGTCCCGAGTGGCGGTACCAAGAGACCCAGTACTTC. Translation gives CARSPEWRYQETQYF.